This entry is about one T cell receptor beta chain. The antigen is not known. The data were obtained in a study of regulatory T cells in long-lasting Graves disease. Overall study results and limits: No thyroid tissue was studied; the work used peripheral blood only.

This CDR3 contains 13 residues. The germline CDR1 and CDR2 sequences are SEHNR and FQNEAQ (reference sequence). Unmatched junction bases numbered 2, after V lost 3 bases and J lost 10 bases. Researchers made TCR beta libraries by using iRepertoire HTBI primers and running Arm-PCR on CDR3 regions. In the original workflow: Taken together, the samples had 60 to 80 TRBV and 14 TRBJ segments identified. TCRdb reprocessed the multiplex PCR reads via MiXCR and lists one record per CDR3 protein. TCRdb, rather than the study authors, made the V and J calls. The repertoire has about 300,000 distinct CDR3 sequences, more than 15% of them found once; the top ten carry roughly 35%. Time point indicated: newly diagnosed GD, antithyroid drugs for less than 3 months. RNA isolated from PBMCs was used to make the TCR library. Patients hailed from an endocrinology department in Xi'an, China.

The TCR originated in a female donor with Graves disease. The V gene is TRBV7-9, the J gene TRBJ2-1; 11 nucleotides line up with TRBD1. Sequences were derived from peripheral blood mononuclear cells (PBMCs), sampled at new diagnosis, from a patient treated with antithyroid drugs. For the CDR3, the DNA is TGTGCCAGCAGCTTTGGGGACAGGGGGGAGCAGTTCTTC. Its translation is CASSFGDRGEQFF. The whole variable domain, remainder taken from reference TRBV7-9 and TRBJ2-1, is DTGVSQNPRHKITKRGQNVTFRCDPISEHNRLYWYRQTLGQGPEFLTYFQNEAQLEKSRLLSDRFSAERPKGSFSTLEIQRTEQGDSAMYLCASSFGDRGEQFFGPGTRLTVL.